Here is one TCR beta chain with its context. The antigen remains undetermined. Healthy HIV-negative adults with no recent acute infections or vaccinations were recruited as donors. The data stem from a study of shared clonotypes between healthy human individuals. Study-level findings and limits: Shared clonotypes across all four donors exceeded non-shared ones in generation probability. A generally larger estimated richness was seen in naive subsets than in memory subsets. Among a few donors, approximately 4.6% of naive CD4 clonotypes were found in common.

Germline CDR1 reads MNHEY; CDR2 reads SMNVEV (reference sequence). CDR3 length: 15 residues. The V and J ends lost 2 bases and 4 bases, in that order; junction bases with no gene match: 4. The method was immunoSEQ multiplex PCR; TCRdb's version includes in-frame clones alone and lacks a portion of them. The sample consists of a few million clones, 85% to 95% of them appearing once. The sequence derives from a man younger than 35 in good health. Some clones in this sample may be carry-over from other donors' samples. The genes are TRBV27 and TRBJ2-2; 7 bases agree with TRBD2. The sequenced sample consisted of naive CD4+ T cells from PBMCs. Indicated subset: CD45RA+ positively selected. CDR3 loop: CASSLRGVVTGELFF. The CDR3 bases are TGTGCCAGCAGTTTACGGGGGGTCGTCACCGGGGAGCTGTTTTTT.